This T cell receptor beta chain was profiled in a study of T cell responses to AZD1222 COVID-19 vaccine. Looking at the study overall: Analysis merged second doses at about 4 or about 12 weeks.

Study conclusions and caveats: Vaccine-associated CD4 TCRs ranged over spike, dominating at 160-218 and 743-854. Following two doses of AZD1222, Spike-specific TCR breadth and depth rose.

The CDR3 length is 15 residues. The V end lost 5 bases, the J end lost 3 bases, and 16 bases lay between the germline ends. Germline assignment: CDR1 SEHNR and CDR2 FQNEAQ (reference sequence). With respect to this clone: No antigen is known for it.

Sequencing was performed with immunoSEQ multiplex PCR; in TCRdb, only in-frame clones are kept and a portion is missing. The sample includes around 170,000 clones, approximately 90% of them seen just once. This sequence joins TRBV7-9 and TRBJ2-5; maybe TRBD1 (6 bases). The source is an adult in good health. The sequences come from peripheral blood, collected on day 0 of AZD1222 vaccination. Here the CDR3 reads CASSPRTERKETQYF. For the CDR3, the DNA is TGTGCCAGCAGCCCCAGGACAGAACGCAAAGAGACCCAGTACTTC.